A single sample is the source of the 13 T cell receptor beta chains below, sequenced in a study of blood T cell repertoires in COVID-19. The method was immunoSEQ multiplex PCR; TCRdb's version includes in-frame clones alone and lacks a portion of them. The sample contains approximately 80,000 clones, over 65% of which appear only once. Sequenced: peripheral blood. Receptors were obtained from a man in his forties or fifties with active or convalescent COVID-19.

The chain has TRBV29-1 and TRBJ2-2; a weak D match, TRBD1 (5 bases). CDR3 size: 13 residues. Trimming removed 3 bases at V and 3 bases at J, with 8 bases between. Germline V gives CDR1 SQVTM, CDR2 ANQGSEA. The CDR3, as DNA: TGCAGCGTTGAGGGGCTGTACACCGGGGAGCTGTTTTTT. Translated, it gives CSVEGLYTGELFF.

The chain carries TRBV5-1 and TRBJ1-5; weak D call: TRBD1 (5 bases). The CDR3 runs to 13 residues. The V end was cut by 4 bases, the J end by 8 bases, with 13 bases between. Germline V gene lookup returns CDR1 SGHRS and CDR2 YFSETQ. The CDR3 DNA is TGCGCCAGCAGCATAGGGGTAGGGGAGCCCCAGCATTTT. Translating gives CASSIGVGEPQHF. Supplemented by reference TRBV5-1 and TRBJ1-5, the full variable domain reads KAGVTQTPRYLIKTRGQQVTLSCSPISGHRSVSWYQQTPGQGLQFLFEYFSETQRNKGNFPGRFSGRQFSNSRSEMNVSTLELGDSALYLCASSIGVGEPQHFGDGTRLSIL.

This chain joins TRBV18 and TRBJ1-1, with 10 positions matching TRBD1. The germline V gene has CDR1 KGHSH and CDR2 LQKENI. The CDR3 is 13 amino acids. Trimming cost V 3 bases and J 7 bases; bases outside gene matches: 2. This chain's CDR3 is CASSPGTGVEAFF. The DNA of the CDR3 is TGTGCCAGCTCACCCGGGACAGGGGTTGAAGCTTTCTTT.

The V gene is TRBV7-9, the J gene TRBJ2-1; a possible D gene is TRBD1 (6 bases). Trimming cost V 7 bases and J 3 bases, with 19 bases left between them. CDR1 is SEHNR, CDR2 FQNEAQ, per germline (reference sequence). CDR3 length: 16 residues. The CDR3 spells CASTKKGGGLYNEQFF. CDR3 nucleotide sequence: TGTGCCAGCACTAAAAAGGGTGGGGGCCTCTACAATGAGCAGTTCTTC.

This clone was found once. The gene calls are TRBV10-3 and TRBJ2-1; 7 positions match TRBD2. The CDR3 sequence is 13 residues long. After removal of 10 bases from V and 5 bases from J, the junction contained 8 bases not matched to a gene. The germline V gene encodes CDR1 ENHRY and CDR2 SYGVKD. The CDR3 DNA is TGTGCCACGGAGGGAGGGGCCAACAATGAGCAGTTCTTC. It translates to CATEGGANNEQFF.

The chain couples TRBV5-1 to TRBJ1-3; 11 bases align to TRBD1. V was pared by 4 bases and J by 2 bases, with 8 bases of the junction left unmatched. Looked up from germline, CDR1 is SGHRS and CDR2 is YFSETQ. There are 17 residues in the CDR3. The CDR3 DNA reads TGCGCCAGCAGCCTAACCCCGGGACAGGGGGCTGGAAACACCATATATTTT. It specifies CASSLTPGQGAGNTIYF.

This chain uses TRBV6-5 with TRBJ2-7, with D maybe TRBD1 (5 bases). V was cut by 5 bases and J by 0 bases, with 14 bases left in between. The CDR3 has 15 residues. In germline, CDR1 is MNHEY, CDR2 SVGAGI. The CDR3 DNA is TGTGCCAGCAGTAGTCGGACACCCCCCTCCTACGAGCAGTACTTC. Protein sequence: CASSSRTPPSYEQYF.

CDR3 loop: CASSLGGGEYF. The CDR3 nucleotides are TGTGCCAGCAGTTTAGGGGGAGGGGAGTATTTT. J is TRBJ2-3 and V is TRBV12-3 or TRBV12-4, with 7 positions matching TRBD2. CDR3 length: 11 residues. Germline trimming cut 1 base from V and 13 bases from J; bases unmatched to any gene: 2.

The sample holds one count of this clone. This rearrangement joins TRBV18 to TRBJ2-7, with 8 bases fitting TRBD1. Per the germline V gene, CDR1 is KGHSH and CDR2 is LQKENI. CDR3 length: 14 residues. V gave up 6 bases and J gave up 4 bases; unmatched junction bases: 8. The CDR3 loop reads CASSQDRDVYEQYF. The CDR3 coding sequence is TGTGCCAGCTCCCAGGACAGGGACGTTTACGAGCAGTACTTC.

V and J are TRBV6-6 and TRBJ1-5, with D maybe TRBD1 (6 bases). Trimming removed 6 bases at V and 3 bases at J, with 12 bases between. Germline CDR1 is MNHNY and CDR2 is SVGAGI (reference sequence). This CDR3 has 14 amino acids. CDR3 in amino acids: CASSDNRVNQPQHF. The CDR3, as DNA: TGTGCCAGCAGCGACAACAGGGTCAATCAGCCCCAGCATTTT.

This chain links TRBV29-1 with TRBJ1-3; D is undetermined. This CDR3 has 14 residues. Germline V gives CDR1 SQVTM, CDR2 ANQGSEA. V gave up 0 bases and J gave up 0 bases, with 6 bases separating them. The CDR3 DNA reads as TGCAGCGTTGAAGACGGAGACTCTGGAAACACCATATATTTT. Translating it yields CSVEDGDSGNTIYF.

The CDR3 sequence: CAISQGGPGEKLFF. The CDR3 nucleotides are TGTGCCATCAGTCAGGGTGGGCCTGGAGAAAAACTGTTTTTT. The chain combines TRBV10-3 with TRBJ1-4, with D maybe TRBD1 (5 bases). V was cut by 5 bases and J by 8 bases, with 15 bases left in between. The germline V gene has CDR1 ENHRY and CDR2 SYGVKD. The CDR3 sequence is 14 residues long.

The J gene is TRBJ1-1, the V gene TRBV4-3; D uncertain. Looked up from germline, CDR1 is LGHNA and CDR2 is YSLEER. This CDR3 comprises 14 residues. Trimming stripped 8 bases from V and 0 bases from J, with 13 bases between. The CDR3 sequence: CASSSRLLNTEAFF. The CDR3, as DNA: TGCGCCAGCTCTTCGCGACTGCTGAACACTGAAGCTTTCTTT.